This T cell receptor (beta chain) was profiled in a study of shared clonotypes between healthy human individuals. The V end lost 0 bases, the J end lost 4 bases, and 12 bases lay between the germline ends. This CDR3 is 15 amino acids long. Germline values: CDR1 LGHNT, CDR2 FRNRAP. Clones were read by immunoSEQ multiplex PCR, and TCRdb kept only the in-frame ones, dropping some. The top ten clones hold about 0.39% of a sample with millions of clones, about 92% of them seen once. Material for sequencing was naive CD4+ T cells from PBMCs. This sample's subset: CD45RA+ positively selected. The TCR sequence derives from a man between 18 and 35 years old in good health. Some clones in this sample may be carry-over from other donors' samples. The rearrangement uses TRBV12-5 and TRBJ1-2; no clear D gene. CDR3 nucleotide sequence: TGTGCTAGTGGTTTGGTCGCAGCCACCGGCTATGGCTACACCTTC. This codes for CASGLVAATGYGYTF.